What follows describes a single T cell receptor beta chain. Its specificity is not known. The assay was immunoSEQ multiplex PCR, and TCRdb's table has in-frame clones only and misses some. The sample lists over 100,000 clones, approximately 96% seen once, with more than 2.5% in the top ten. The sample is drawn from a study of graft-versus-host responses after intestinal transplantation. Unmatched junction bases numbered 4, after V lost 6 bases and J lost 1 base. The CDR3 sequence is 14 residues long. CDR1 is MNHGY, CDR2 SVAAGI, per germline. The chain is built from TRBV6-9 and TRBJ2-7, with 9 bases lining up with TRBD1. The receptor was derived from a human donor who received an intestinal transplant. The input for sequencing was unstimulated CD8+ T cells sorted from spleen or lymph node cells, taken before intestinal transplant. CDR3 loop: CASRRGQGSYEQYF. CDR3 DNA: TGTGCCAGCAGACGGGGACAGGGTTCCTACGAGCAGTACTTC.